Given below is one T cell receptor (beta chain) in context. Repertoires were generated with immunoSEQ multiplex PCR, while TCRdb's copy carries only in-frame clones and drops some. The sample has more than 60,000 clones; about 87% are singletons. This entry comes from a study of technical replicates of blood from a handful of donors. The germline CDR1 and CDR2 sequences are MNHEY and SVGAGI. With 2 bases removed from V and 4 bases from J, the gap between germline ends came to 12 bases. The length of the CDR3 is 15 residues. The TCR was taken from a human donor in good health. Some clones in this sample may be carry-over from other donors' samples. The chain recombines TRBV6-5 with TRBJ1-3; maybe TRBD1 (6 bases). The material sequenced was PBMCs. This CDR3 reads CASSYGGGTGNTIYF. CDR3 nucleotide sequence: TGTGCCAGCAGTTACGGCGGGGGGACAGGAAACACCATATATTTT.